This T cell receptor beta chain derives from a study of OX40 agonist ivuxolimab in advanced cancers. Study-level information: Patients' therapy was ivuxolimab, an antibody that acts as an agonist of OX40 (CD134). It was permissible to have had prior anti-PD-1, anti-PD-L1 or anti-CTLA-4 therapy, and more than 30% had some. Findings and caveats of the study: Fewer expanded clones were found on average in CD4+ than in CD8+ T cells.

The germline CDR1 and CDR2 sequences are SEHNR and FQNEAQ (reference sequence). The germline V and J ends were trimmed by 4 bases and 6 bases, with 12 bases remaining between them. This CDR3 comprises 14 residues. This clone showed up just once. Its antigen is currently unknown. This table comes from immunoSEQ multiplex PCR, and its TCRdb copy is limited to in-frame clones, with some not included. The sample yields approximately 89,000 clones, more than 70% seen once. Autoimmune disease history or systemic immunosuppression was exclusionary. The source of this sequence is an adult with an advanced solid tumor such as melanoma, head and neck, liver or kidney cancer. The sequencing here drew on CD4+ or CD8+ T cells sorted from blood, taken in a trial of the OX40 agonist ivuxolimab. The rearrangement uses TRBV7-9 and TRBJ2-2, with D possibly matching TRBD1 (6 bases). In DNA form, the CDR3 reads TGTGCCAGCAGCTCCAAACAGGGAGCCGGGGAGCTGTTTTTT. It specifies CASSSKQGAGELFF.